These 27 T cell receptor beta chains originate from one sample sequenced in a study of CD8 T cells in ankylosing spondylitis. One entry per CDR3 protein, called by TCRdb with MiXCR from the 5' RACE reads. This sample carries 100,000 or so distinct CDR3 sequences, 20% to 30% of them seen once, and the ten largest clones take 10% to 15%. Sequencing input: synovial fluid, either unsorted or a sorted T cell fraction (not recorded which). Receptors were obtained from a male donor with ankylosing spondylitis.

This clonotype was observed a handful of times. The CDR3 DNA follows: TGTGCCAGCCGACGGACTAGCGGAGACACCGGGGAGCTGTTTTTT. This translates into CASRRTSGDTGELFF. V gene TRBV11-2 combines with J gene TRBJ2-2; TRBD2 matches 10 bases. The CDR3 sequence is 15 residues long. Germline V gene lookup returns CDR1 SGHAT and CDR2 FQNNGV. The V segment lost 8 bases and the J segment 3 bases; nucleotides outside the gene matches: 6.

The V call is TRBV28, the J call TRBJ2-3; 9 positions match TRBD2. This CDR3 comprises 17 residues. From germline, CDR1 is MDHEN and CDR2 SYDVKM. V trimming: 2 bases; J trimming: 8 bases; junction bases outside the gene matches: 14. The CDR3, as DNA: TGTGCCAGCAGTTTAGCGCAGGCGGGGGGGGCACTCGGTACGCAGTATTTT. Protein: CASSLAQAGGALGTQYF.

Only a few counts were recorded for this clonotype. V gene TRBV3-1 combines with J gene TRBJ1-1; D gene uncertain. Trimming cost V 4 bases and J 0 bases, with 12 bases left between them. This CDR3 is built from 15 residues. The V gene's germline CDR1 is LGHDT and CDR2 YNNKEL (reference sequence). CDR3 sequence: CASSLDHPLNTEAFF. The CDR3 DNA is TGTGCCAGCAGCCTCGATCATCCGCTGAACACTGAAGCTTTCTTT.

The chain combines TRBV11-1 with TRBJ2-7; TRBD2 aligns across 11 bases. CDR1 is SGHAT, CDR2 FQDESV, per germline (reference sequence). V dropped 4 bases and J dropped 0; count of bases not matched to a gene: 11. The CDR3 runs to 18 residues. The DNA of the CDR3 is TGTGCCAGCAGCTCCACCTTGACTAGCGGGACTAGCTCCTACGAGCAGTACTTC. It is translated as CASSSTLTSGTSSYEQYF.

Here the CDR3 DNA reads TGTGCCAGCAGGTCCAGCGGCAGCTCCTACAATGAGCAGTTCTTC. It codes for CASRSSGSSYNEQFF. V is TRBV12-3 or TRBV12-4 and J is TRBJ2-1, with D perhaps TRBD2 (5 bases). Between the trimmed V and J ends, which lost 6 bases and 0 bases, there was a span of 12 bases. The CDR3 totals 15 residues.

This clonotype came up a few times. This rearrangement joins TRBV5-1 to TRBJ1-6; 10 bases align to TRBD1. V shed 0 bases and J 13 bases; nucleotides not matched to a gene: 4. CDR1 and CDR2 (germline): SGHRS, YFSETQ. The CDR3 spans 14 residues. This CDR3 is CASSLAGTGDPLHF. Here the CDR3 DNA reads TGCGCCAGCAGCTTGGCTGGGACAGGGGATCCCCTCCACTTT. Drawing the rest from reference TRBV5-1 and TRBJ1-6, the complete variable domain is KAGVTQTPRYLIKTRGQQVTLSCSPISGHRSVSWYQQTPGQGLQFLFEYFSETQRNKGNFPGRFSGRQFSNSRSEMNVSTLELGDSALYLCASSLAGTGDPLHFGNGTRLTVT.

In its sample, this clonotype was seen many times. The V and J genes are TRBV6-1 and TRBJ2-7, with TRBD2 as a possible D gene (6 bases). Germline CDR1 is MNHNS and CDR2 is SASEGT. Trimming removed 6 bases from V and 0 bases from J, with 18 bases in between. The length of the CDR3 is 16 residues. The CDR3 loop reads CASRDPRGYNSYEQYF. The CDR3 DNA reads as TGTGCCAGCAGAGACCCCCGGGGGTATAACTCCTACGAGCAGTACTTC.

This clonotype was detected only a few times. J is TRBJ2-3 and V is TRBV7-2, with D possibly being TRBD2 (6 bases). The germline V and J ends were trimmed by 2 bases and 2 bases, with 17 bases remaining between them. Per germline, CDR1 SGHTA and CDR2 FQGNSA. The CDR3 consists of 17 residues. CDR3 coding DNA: TGTGCCAGCAGCTTAAGCTGGAGGGAGGCTACCACAGATACGCAGTATTTT. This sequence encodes CASSLSWREATTDTQYF.

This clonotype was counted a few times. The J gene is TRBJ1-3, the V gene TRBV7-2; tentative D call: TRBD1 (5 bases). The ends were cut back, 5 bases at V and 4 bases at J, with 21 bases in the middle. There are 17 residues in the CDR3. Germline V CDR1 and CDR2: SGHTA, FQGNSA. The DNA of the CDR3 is TGTGCCAGCAGCCGGGACTGGGCAAACTTCGGAGGAAACACCATATATTTT. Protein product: CASSRDWANFGGNTIYF.

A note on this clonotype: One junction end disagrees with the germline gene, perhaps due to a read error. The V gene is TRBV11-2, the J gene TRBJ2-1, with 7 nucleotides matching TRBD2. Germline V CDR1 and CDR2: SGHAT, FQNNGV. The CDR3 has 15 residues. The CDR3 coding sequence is TGTGCCAGCAGCTTAGTACGACTAGCTCCAAATGCGCAGTTCTTC. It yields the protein CASSLVRLAPNAQFF.

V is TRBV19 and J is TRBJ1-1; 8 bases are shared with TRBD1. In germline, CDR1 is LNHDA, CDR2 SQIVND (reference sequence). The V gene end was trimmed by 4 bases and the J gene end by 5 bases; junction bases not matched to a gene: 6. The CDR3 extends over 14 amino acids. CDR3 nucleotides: TGTGCCAGTAGTAAAGGACAGGGTCTGACTGAAGCTTTCTTT. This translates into CASSKGQGLTEAFF. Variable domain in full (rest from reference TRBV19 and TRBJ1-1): DGGITQSPKYLFRKEGQNVTLSCEQNLNHDAMYWYRQDPGQGLRLIYYSQIVNDFQKGDIAEGYSVSREKKESFPLTVTSAQKNPTAFYLCASSKGQGLTEAFFGQGTRLTVV.

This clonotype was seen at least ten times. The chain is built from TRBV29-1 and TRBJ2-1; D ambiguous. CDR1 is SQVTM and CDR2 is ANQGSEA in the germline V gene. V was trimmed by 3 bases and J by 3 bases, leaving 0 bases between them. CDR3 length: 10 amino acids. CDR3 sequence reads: CSVDYNEQFF. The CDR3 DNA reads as TGCAGCGTTGACTACAATGAGCAGTTCTTC.

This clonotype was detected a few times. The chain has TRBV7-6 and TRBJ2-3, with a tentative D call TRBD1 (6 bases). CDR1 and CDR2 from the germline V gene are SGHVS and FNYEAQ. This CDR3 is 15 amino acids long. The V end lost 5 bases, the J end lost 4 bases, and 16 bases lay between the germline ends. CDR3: CASSPQGSTADTQYF. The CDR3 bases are TGTGCCAGCAGCCCCCAGGGGAGCACCGCAGATACGCAGTATTTT.

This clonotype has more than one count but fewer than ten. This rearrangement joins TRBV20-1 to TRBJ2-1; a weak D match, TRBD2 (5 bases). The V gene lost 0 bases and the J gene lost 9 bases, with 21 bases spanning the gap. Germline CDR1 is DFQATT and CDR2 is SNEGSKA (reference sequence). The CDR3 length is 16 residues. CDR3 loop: CSARDDGLAPYGEQFF. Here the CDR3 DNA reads TGCAGTGCTAGAGATGACGGTCTAGCCCCCTACGGTGAGCAGTTCTTC.

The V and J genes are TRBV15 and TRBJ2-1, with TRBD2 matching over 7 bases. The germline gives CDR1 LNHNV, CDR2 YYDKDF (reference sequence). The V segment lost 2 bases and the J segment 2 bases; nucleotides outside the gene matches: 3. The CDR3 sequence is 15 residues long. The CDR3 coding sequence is TGTGCCACCAGCAGACCTGGGACTACCTACAATGAGCAGTTCTTC. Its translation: CATSRPGTTYNEQFF.

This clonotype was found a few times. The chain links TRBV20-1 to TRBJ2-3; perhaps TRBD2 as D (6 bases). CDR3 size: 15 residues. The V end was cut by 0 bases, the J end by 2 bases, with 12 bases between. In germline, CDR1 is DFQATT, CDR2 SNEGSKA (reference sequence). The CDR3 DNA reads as TGCAGTGCTAGAGACTCGCGGAGGGCCACAGATACGCAGTATTTT. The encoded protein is CSARDSRRATDTQYF.

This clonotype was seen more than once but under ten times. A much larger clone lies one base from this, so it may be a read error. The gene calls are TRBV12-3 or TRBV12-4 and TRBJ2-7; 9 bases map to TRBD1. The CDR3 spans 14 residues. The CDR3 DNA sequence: TGTGCCGGCAGTTTGGGACAGGGTCTTGGGGAGCAGTACTTC. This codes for CAGSLGQGLGEQYF.

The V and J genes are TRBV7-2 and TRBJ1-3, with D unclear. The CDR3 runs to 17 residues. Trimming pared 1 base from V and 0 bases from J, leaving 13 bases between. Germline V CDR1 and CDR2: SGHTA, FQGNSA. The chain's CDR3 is CASSLGTGRISGNTIYF. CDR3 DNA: TGTGCCAGCAGCTTAGGGACTGGACGGATCTCTGGAAACACCATATATTTT.

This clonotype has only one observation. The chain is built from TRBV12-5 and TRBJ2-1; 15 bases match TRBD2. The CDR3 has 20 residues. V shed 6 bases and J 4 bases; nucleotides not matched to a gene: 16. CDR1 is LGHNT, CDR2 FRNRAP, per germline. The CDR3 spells CASGPGLAGGRGVGYNEQFF. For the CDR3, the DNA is TGTGCTAGTGGCCCCGGACTAGCGGGAGGGCGCGGCGTAGGGTACAATGAGCAGTTCTTC.

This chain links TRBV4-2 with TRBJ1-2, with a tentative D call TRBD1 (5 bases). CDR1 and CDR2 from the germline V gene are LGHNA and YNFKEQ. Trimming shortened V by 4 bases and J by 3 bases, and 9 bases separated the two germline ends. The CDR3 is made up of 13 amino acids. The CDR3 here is CASSLGTDYGYTF. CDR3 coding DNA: TGTGCCAGCAGCCTCGGGACCGACTATGGCTACACCTTC.

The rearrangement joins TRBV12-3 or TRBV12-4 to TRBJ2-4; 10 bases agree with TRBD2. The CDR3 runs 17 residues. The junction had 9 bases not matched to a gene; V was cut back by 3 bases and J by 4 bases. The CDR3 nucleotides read TGTGCCAGCAGTTTGGCCGGTGATAGCGGGAGGAAAAACATTCAGTACTTC. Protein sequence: CASSLAGDSGRKNIQYF.

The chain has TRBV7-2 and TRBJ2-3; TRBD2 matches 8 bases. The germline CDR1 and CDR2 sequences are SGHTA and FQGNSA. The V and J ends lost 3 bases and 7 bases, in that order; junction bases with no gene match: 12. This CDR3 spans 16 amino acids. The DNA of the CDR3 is TGTGCCAGCAGCTTTCTAGCGGGCATGCCTGGGAATACGCAGTATTTT. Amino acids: CASSFLAGMPGNTQYF.

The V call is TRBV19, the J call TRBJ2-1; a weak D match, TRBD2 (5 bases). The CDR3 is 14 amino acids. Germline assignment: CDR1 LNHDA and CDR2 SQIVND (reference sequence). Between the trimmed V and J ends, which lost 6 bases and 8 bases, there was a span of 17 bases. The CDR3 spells CASRAVRVADEQFF. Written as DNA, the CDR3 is TGTGCCAGTAGGGCAGTGAGGGTCGCGGATGAGCAGTTCTTC.

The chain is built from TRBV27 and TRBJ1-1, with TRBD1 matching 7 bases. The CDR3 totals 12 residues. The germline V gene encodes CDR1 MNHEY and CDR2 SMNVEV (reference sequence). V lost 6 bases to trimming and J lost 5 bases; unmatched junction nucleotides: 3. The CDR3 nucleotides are TGTGCCAGCAGGAGGGGGCCGACTGAAGCTTTCTTT. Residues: CASRRGPTEAFF.

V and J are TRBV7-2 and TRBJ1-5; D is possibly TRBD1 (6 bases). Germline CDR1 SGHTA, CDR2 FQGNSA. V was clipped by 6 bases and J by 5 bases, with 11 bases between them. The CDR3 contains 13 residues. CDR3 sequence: CASSYRVDQPQHF. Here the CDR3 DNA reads TGTGCCAGCAGTTACAGGGTTGATCAGCCCCAGCATTTT.

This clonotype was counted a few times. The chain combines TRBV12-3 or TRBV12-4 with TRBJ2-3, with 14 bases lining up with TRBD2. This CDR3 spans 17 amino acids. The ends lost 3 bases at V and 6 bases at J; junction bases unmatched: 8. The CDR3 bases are TGTGCCAGCAGTTTGCGATCGGGACTAGCGGGAGCCGATACGCAGTATTTT. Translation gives CASSLRSGLAGADTQYF.

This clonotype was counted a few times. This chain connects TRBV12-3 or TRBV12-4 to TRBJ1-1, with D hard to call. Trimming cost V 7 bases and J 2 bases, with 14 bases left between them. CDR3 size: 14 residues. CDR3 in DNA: TGTGCCAGCACCATGTACGCGGGAAACACTGAAGCTTTCTTT. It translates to CASTMYAGNTEAFF.